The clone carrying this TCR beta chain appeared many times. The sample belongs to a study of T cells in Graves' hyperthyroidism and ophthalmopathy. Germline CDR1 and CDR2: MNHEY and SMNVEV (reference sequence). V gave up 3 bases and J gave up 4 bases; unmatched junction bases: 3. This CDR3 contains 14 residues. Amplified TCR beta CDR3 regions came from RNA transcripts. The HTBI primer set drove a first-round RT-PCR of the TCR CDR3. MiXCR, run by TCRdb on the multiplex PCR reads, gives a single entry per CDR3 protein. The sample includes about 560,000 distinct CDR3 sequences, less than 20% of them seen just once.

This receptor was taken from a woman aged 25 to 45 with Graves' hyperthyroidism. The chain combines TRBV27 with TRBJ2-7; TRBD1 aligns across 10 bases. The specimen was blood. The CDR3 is CASSLRQGAYEQYF. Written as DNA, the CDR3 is TGTGCCAGCAGTTTGCGACAGGGGGCTTACGAGCAGTACTTC.